The present entry profiles one T cell receptor beta chain with its context. Its matching antigen is unknown. This sample is drawn from a study of OX40 agonist ivuxolimab in advanced cancers. About the research overall: Treatment received earlier with anti-PD-1, anti-PD-L1 or anti-CTLA-4 agents was allowed, and more than 30% had some.

Study results and limitations: Certain nonresponders additionally had low normalized T-cell clonal expansion. The study observed clonal expansion of CD4+ and CD8+ blood T cells by week 6 at 0.1 to 3.0 mg/kg. The work left the antigen specificity of expanded peripheral T cells undetermined.

TCRdb's copy holds only in-frame clones and misses some; the assay was immunoSEQ multiplex PCR. Of approximately 76,000 clones in the sample, 70% to 90% were seen once. This CDR3 spans 14 amino acids. Germline V gene sequence: CDR1 MNHEY, CDR2 SVGAGI. V lost 6 bases, J lost 6 bases, and 8 bases stayed unmatched. The starting material was CD4+ or CD8+ T cells sorted from blood, obtained in a trial of the OX40 agonist ivuxolimab. The receptor comes from an adult with an advanced solid tumor such as melanoma, head and neck, liver or kidney cancer. V and J are TRBV6-5 and TRBJ1-2; TRBD1 aligns across 9 bases. The CDR3 is CASRKEHRGHGYTF. The CDR3 bases are TGTGCCAGCAGGAAAGAACACAGGGGGCATGGCTACACCTTC.